This T cell receptor beta chain was recovered during a study of shared clonotypes between healthy human individuals (dated by TCRdb to about 2020). At the level of the whole study: The cohort included three men and a couple of women between 18 and 49 years of age. Libraries were prepared and TCR repertoires were sequenced by different laboratories using diverse techniques, in order to increase sequencing depth and limit assay-specific biases. Leukapheresis yielded between about 0.9 and 8.9 billion PBMCs per donor. The study deeply sequenced blood TCR repertoires of several healthy adults to estimate repertoire size and the extent of clonotype sharing between individuals.

Donors were healthy HIV-negative adults with no recently reported acute infections or vaccinations. Every donor was a Caucasian adult residing in Nashville, Tennessee, USA. For unsorted samples, 75 million to 90 million PBMCs were counted, and genomic DNA was extracted using the QIAamp DNA Blood Mini kit. After blood collection by leukapheresis, PBMCs were isolated using Ficoll-Histopaque density gradient centrifugation and then cryopreserved in the vapor phase of liquid nitrogen. What the authors observed across the whole study: The small number of donors limited the genetic and exposure-history diversity represented. Based on pairwise subsampling, the degree of clonotype sharing among donors was expected to be affected by sequencing depth. Only blood was sampled, and tissue TCR repertoires likely differ from those in blood.

Using the deep immunoSEQ assay, TCR CDR3 regions were amplified from genomic DNA by multiplex PCR. Genomic DNA extracted from each cell subset was distributed evenly over all wells of several immunoSEQ 96-well plates, and each plate served as one replicate. For unsorted PBMC, each replicate PCR was loaded with 300 ng genomic DNA, equivalent to about 30,000 T cell genomes. Genomic DNA from unsorted PBMC was sequenced over ten immunoSEQ deep assay plates. Purified libraries were quantified with a Qubit 3.0 fluorometer, sized on a Bioanalyzer 2100, and re-quantified with the KAPA Library Quantification kit. A separate single-read 150-cycle Illumina NextSeq 550 flow cell was used to sequence each immunoSEQ 96-well plate. On the authors' methods: Because only junctional sequences without quality scores were contained in the immunoSEQ output, filtering matching that applied to full-length reads could not be performed. To assign V/J genes and CDR3, sequences were annotated against IMGT germline references using PyIR, a Python wrapper for IgBLAST v1.9. Reads were removed for weak V/J assignments (E-value above 1e-6), missing CDR3, stop codons, out-of-frame junctions, or ambiguous translated residues. V3J clonotypes were defined as sequences sharing an identical inferred V gene, J gene, and CDR3 amino acid sequence. The percentage overlap between two repertoires was calculated by dividing the number of shared unique clonotypes by the size of the smaller repertoire. Repertoire richness was assessed with RTK rarefaction, the Chao1 estimator, and Recon v2.1 estimates of unobserved clonotypes. TCRdb carries this immuneACCESS record with in-frame sequences only. Its versions omit some clonotypes, under half of them owing to an unresolved V gene in the studies checked, with the rest unexplained. The DNA was the basis for D and trimming; V, J and clone size are from that table. This sample comprises around 500,000 clones, roughly 80% of them detected only once. The ten largest clonotypes hold about 13% of the sample.

As to this clone: Its antigen is not yet known. Per-nucleotide qualities are absent, and no much larger clonotype sits a single base away.

CDR1 SGHVS and CDR2 FQNEAQ are derived from the germline V gene. V loses 1 base, J loses 4 bases, and the germline ends lie 11 bases apart. The CDR3 goes from the cysteine to the phenylalanine over 16 residues. CDR3 DNA only is kept here, 48 bases in frame from base 1. The TCR was taken from a woman aged 40 to 50 in good health. Some clones in this sample may be carry-over from other donors' samples. Recombination connected TRBV7-8 to TRBJ1-6; a weak D assignment points to TRBD1 (5 bases agree). Sequenced sample: PBMCs. The DNA is TGTGCCAGCAGCTTAGGCCGGGACCTTTATAATTCACCCCTCCACTTT. It codes for CASSLGRDLYNSPLHF.